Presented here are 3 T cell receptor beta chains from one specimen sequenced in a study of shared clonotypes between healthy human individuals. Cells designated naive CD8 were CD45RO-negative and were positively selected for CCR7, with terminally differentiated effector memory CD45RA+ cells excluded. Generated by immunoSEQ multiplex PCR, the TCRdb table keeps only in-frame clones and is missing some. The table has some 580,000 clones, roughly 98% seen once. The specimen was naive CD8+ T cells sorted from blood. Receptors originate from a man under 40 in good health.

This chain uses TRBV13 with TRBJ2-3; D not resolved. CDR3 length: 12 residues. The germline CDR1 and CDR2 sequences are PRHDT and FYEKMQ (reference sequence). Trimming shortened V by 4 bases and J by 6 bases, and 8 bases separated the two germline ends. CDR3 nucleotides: TGTGCCAGCAGCTCAGGCGCGGATACGCAGTATTTT. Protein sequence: CASSSGADTQYF. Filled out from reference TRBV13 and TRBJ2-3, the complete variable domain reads AAGVIQSPRHLIKEKRETATLKCYPIPRHDTVYWYQQGPGQDPQFLISFYEKMQSDKGSIPDRFSAQQFSDYHSELNMSSLELGDSALYFCASSSGADTQYFGPGTRLTVL.

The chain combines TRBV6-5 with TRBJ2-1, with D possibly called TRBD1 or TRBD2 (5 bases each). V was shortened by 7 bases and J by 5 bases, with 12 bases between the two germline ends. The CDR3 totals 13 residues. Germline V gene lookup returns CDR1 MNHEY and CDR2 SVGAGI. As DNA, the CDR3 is TGTGCCAGCATGGGGACCAAAGACAATGAGCAGTTCTTC. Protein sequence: CASMGTKDNEQFF.

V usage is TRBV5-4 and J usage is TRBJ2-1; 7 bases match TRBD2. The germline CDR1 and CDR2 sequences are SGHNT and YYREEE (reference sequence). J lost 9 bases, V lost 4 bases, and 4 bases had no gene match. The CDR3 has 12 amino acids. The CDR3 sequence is CASSGRASEQFF. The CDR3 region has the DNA TGTGCCAGCAGCGGGAGGGCCTCTGAGCAGTTCTTC. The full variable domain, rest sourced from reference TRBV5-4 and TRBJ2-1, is ETGVTQSPTHLIKTRGQQVTLRCSSQSGHNTVSWYQQALGQGPQFIFQYYREEENGRGNFPPRFSGLQFPNYSSELNVNALELDDSALYLCASSGRASEQFFGPGTRLTVL.